Shown below are 15 T cell receptor beta chains from a single sample sequenced in a study of T-cell memory formation after mild COVID-19. Using its own MiXCR run on the 5' RACE reads, TCRdb lists one record per CDR3 protein. The data show some 130,000 distinct CDR3 sequences, about 23% seen once. The material sequenced was PBMCs or a T cell subset sorted from them (not recorded which). The receptors originated from an adult woman who had mild COVID-19 (a few samples of this study predate the infection). Cell type and time point are not known.

This chain connects TRBV15 to TRBJ2-2; tentatively, D is TRBD1 or TRBD2 (5 bases each). V was clipped by 3 bases and J by 4 bases, with 15 bases between them. From germline, CDR1 is LNHNV and CDR2 YYDKDF (reference sequence). This CDR3 is 16 amino acids long. In DNA, the CDR3 is TGTGCCACCAGCAGCCGGGACCTCTCCTTCACCGGGGAGCTGTTTTTT. Amino acids: CATSSRDLSFTGELFF.

This clonotype was observed a few times. V usage is TRBV7-9 and J usage is TRBJ2-7; D is undetermined. The CDR3 extends over 12 amino acids. CDR1 is SEHNR, CDR2 FQNEAQ, per germline (reference sequence). Trimming left V 6 bases short and J 3 bases short, with 9 bases between. CDR3 coding DNA: TGTGCCAGCAGGTCCCAGAACTACGAGCAGTACTTC. The encoded protein is CASRSQNYEQYF.

This clonotype occurred a few times. The V and J genes are TRBV6-6 and TRBJ1-2; D remains unclear. The CDR3 runs to 16 residues. The V end was cut by 0 bases, the J end by 0 bases, with 11 bases between. Per germline, CDR1 MNHNY and CDR2 SVGAGI (reference sequence). The CDR3 sequence is CASSYSNLGPNYGYTF. The CDR3 DNA reads as TGTGCCAGCAGTTACTCGAATTTAGGCCCTAACTATGGCTACACCTTC.

This clonotype was found a few times. The rearrangement joins TRBV7-3 to TRBJ2-1; TRBD2 agrees at 13 bases. This CDR3 has 16 amino acids. Germline assignment: CDR1 SGHTA and CDR2 FQGTGA. Unmatched junction bases numbered 2, after V lost 2 bases and J lost 4 bases. This CDR3 reads CASSLGTSGDYNEQFF. As DNA, the CDR3 is TGTGCCAGCAGCTTAGGGACTAGCGGGGATTACAATGAGCAGTTCTTC. The entire variable domain, with the rest obtained from reference TRBV7-3 and TRBJ2-1, is as follows: GAGVSQTPSNKVTEKGKYVELRCDPISGHTALYWYRQSLGQGPEFLIYFQGTGAADDSGLPNDRFFAVRPEGSVSTLKIQRTERGDSAVYLCASSLGTSGDYNEQFFGPGTRLTVL.

In the case of this clonotype: Compared with germline, one end of the junction differs, possibly owing to a read error. The gene calls are TRBV7-7 and TRBJ2-1, with 8 positions matching TRBD2. Germline V CDR1 and CDR2: SSHAT, FNYEAQ (reference sequence). The CDR3 loop spans 16 amino acids. The chain's CDR3 is CASSPDASGHYNEQFF. CDR3 DNA: TGTGCTAGCAGCCCCGATGCTAGCGGGCACTACAATGAGCAGTTCTTC.

This clonotype turned up a few times. J is TRBJ1-1 and V is TRBV7-6; D is ambiguous. CDR1 is SGHVS, CDR2 FNYEAQ, per germline. V lost 5 bases and J 6 bases, leaving 13 bases between the germline ends. The CDR3 length is 13 residues. The CDR3 DNA sequence: TGTGCCAGCAGCGGCTCAGATGTGGCTGAAGCTTTCTTT. Its protein product is CASSGSDVAEAFF.

The chain is built from TRBV25-1 and TRBJ2-1; D may be TRBD2 (6 bases). V shed 3 bases and J shed 5 bases, with 14 bases lying between them. Germline CDR1 and CDR2: MGHDK and SYGVNS. This CDR3 contains 15 residues. The CDR3 DNA reads TGTGCCAGCAGTGATTGGGGATTAGCGGACAATGAGCAGTTCTTC. This codes for CASSDWGLADNEQFF.

The J gene is TRBJ2-5, the V gene TRBV7-9; D not certain. Germline values: CDR1 SEHNR, CDR2 FQNEAQ (reference sequence). This CDR3 is built from 12 residues. Trimming removed 1 base at V and 5 bases at J, with 5 bases between. CDR3: CASSLGWETQYF. As DNA, the CDR3 is TGTGCCAGCAGCTTAGGTTGGGAGACCCAGTACTTC. Supplemented by reference TRBV7-9 and TRBJ2-5, the full variable domain reads DTGVSQNPRHKITKRGQNVTFRCDPISEHNRLYWYRQTLGQGPEFLTYFQNEAQLEKSRLLSDRFSAERPKGSFSTLEIQRTEQGDSAMYLCASSLGWETQYFGPGTRLLVL.

The rearrangement joins TRBV7-6 to TRBJ2-7, with D possibly matching TRBD2 (5 bases). Trimming took off 5 bases at V and 3 bases at J, with 11 bases between the two ends. Germline CDR1 and CDR2: SGHVS and FNYEAQ. The CDR3 contains 13 residues. CDR3 in amino acids: CASSPAGNYEQYF. CDR3 nucleotides: TGTGCCAGCAGCCCGGCCGGGAACTACGAGCAGTACTTC.

There are a few counts of this clonotype. The chain couples TRBV6-6 to TRBJ2-7; tentatively, D is TRBD1 (5 bases). Germline V gene data show CDR1 as MNHNY and CDR2 as SVGAGI (reference sequence). CDR3 length: 13 residues. Trimming cost V 7 bases and J 2 bases, with 12 bases left between them. The CDR3 here is CASKGAETYEQYF. DNA of the CDR3: TGTGCCAGCAAAGGGGCAGAAACCTACGAGCAGTACTTC.

The rearrangement joins TRBV20-1 to TRBJ2-1; 10 bases fit TRBD2. Germline V CDR1 and CDR2: DFQATT, SNEGSKA (reference sequence). The CDR3 has 14 residues. V shed 3 bases and J 7 bases; nucleotides not matched to a gene: 6. Here the CDR3 DNA reads TGCAGTGCTAGGGGAGTGGGACTAGCGAATGAGCAGTTCTTC. The encoded protein is CSARGVGLANEQFF.

The chain carries TRBV6-2 or TRBV6-3 and TRBJ1-1; no definite D call. In germline, CDR1 is MNHEY, CDR2 SVGEGT. Trimming stripped 2 bases from V and 8 bases from J, with 12 bases between. The CDR3 sequence is 13 residues long. CDR3: CASSYGPVLEAFF. CDR3 DNA: TGTGCCAGCAGTTACGGTCCGGTTTTGGAAGCTTTCTTT.

The V gene is TRBV20-1, the J gene TRBJ2-1; TRBD2 matches at 12 bases. The CDR3 has 16 amino acids. V shed 1 base and J 4 bases; nucleotides not matched to a gene: 5. The germline CDR1 and CDR2 sequences are DFQATT and SNEGSKA (reference sequence). The DNA for the CDR3 is TGCAGTGCTAGAGGTCCAGGACTAGCGGGGTACAATGAGCAGTTCTTC. Protein: CSARGPGLAGYNEQFF.

The J gene is TRBJ2-3, the V gene TRBV7-3; 7 nucleotides line up with TRBD2. Germline V CDR1 and CDR2: SGHTA, FQGTGA. The CDR3 covers 16 residues. Trimming took 5 bases from V and 5 from J; bases not matched to a gene: 13. The CDR3 is CASSPFTSARGDTQYF. CDR3 nucleotide sequence: TGTGCCAGCAGCCCCTTCACTAGCGCGCGGGGAGATACGCAGTATTTT.

There are a few counts of this clonotype. The rearrangement links TRBV6-6 to TRBJ2-1; no clear D. The length of the CDR3 is 12 residues. The germline V gene has CDR1 MNHNY and CDR2 SVGAGI (reference sequence). The ends were cut back, 0 bases at V and 7 bases at J, with 4 bases in the middle. This CDR3 is CASSYSDNEQFF. The CDR3, as DNA: TGTGCCAGCAGTTACTCGGATAATGAGCAGTTCTTC.